This is a list of T cell receptor beta chains from one sample in a study of molecular identifiers for immune sequencing clone quantification. One entry per CDR3 protein, called by TCRdb with MiXCR from the PCR reads. The table lists around 320,000 distinct CDR3 sequences, 24% of them singletons, with about 0.74% in the top ten. Material: naive CD8+ T cells from blood, with Jurkat cell RNA spiked in. These receptors were taken from a human donor in good health. Some libraries in this study had Jurkat cell RNA spiked in. CDR3s include the opening cysteine and the closing phenylalanine or tryptophan. A D gene is named only where the DNA matches it firmly. The size of a clone is reported for some rows only, either as once, few or many, or as a class for expanded clones.

j_gene: TRBJ2-7; d_gene: TRBD1; abundance: many; v_gene: TRBV5-1; CDR3aa: CASQLGQAPAEQYF; CDR3nt: TGCGCCAGCCAGCTTGGACAGGCTCCGGCCGAGCAGTACTTC
j_gene: TRBJ2-3; d_gene: TRBD2; abundance: few; v_gene: TRBV7-9; CDR3aa: CASSLGTGGITDTQYF; CDR3nt: TGTGCCAGCAGCTTAGGCACGGGGGGGATTACAGATACGCAGTATTTT
j_gene: TRBJ2-7; d_gene: NA; abundance: many; v_gene: TRBV30; CDR3aa: CAWSSVYEQYF; CDR3nt: TGTGCCTGGAGTAGCGTATACGAGCAGTACTTC
j_gene: TRBJ2-5; d_gene: TRBD2; abundance: many; v_gene: TRBV6-1; CDR3aa: CASSEAFGLAGRIQYF; CDR3nt: TGTGCCAGCAGTGAAGCTTTCGGACTAGCGGGGAGAATCCAGTACTTC
j_gene: TRBJ1-1; d_gene: NA; abundance: many; v_gene: TRBV28; CDR3aa: CASSGGQGLLMNTEAFF; CDR3nt: TGTGCCAGCAGCGGCGGGCAGGGACTTTTGATGAACACTGAAGCTTTCTTT
j_gene: TRBJ2-3; d_gene: TRBD2; abundance: many; v_gene: TRBV7-2; CDR3aa: CASSFGLASTDTQYF; CDR3nt: TGTGCCAGCAGCTTTGGACTAGCTAGCACAGATACGCAGTATTTT
j_gene: TRBJ1-1; d_gene: NA; abundance: few; v_gene: TRBV4-1; CDR3aa: CASSQLTRNTEAFF; CDR3nt: TGCGCCAGCAGCCAACTGACAAGGAACACTGAAGCTTTCTTT
j_gene: TRBJ2-5; d_gene: TRBD1; abundance: NA; v_gene: TRBV12-5; CDR3aa: CASGSGQGVGETQYF; CDR3nt: TGTGCTAGTGGTTCTGGACAGGGGGTAGGAGAGACCCAGTACTTC
j_gene: TRBJ1-1; d_gene: NA; abundance: many; v_gene: TRBV11-2; CDR3aa: CASSLAQGGAEAFF; CDR3nt: TGTGCCAGCAGCTTAGCACAGGGCGGCGCTGAAGCTTTCTTT
j_gene: TRBJ2-6; d_gene: NA; abundance: few; v_gene: TRBV4-3; CDR3aa: CASSQDLGAGGANVLTF; CDR3nt: TGCGCCAGCAGCCAAGATTTAGGGGCCGGTGGGGCCAACGTCCTGACTTTC
j_gene: TRBJ2-1; d_gene: NA; abundance: once; v_gene: TRBV30; CDR3aa: CAWSVSTEQFF; CDR3nt: TGTGCCTGGAGTGTCTCTACTGAGCAGTTCTTC
j_gene: TRBJ1-2; d_gene: NA; abundance: NA; v_gene: TRBV12-3/TRBV12-4; CDR3aa: CASSHSPVEGETYGYTF; CDR3nt: TGTGCCAGCAGCCATTCCCCCGTGGAGGGAGAAACTTATGGCTACACCTTC
j_gene: TRBJ1-4; d_gene: TRBD1; abundance: NA; v_gene: TRBV5-6; CDR3aa: CASSSQDRQGPFKQGTNENLFF; CDR3nt: TGTGCCAGCAGCTCACAAGATAGACAGGGACCTTTCAAACAAGGAACTAATGAAAACCTGTTTTTT
j_gene: TRBJ1-1; d_gene: NA; abundance: NA; v_gene: TRBV11-2; CDR3aa: CASSSPALTEAFF; CDR3nt: TGTGCCAGCAGCTCCCCGGCGCTCACTGAAGCTTTCTTT
j_gene: TRBJ2-4; d_gene: NA; abundance: many; v_gene: TRBV27; CDR3aa: CASSLGDLAKNIQYF; CDR3nt: TGTGCCAGCTCGCTTGGGGACCTAGCCAAAAACATTCAGTACTTC
j_gene: TRBJ2-2; d_gene: TRBD2; abundance: NA; v_gene: TRBV18; CDR3aa: CASSEPGLLANTGELFF; CDR3nt: TGTGCCAGCTCAGAGCCGGGACTACTAGCGAACACCGGGGAGCTGTTTTTT
j_gene: TRBJ2-5; d_gene: NA; abundance: NA; v_gene: TRBV30; CDR3aa: CAWSPRQMKETQYF; CDR3nt: TGTGCCTGGAGTCCGCGGCAAATGAAAGAGACCCAGTACTTC
j_gene: TRBJ2-1; d_gene: NA; abundance: NA; v_gene: TRBV27; CDR3aa: CASSLGGLLNEQFF; CDR3nt: TGTGCCAGCAGTTTAGGCGGCCTTCTCAATGAGCAGTTCTTC
j_gene: TRBJ2-7; d_gene: TRBD2; abundance: many; v_gene: TRBV7-9; CDR3aa: CASSPGGAIYEQYF; CDR3nt: TGTGCCAGCAGCCCCGGGGGGGCCATCTACGAGCAGTACTTC
j_gene: TRBJ1-5; d_gene: NA; abundance: few; v_gene: TRBV27; CDR3aa: CATSWSRDQPQHF; CDR3nt: TGTGCCACCTCGTGGAGCCGAGATCAGCCCCAGCATTTT
j_gene: TRBJ1-6; d_gene: NA; abundance: few; v_gene: TRBV12-3/TRBV12-4; CDR3aa: CASSTSDGPYNSPLHF; CDR3nt: TGTGCCAGCTCCACTTCGGACGGCCCCTATAATTCACCCCTCCACTTT